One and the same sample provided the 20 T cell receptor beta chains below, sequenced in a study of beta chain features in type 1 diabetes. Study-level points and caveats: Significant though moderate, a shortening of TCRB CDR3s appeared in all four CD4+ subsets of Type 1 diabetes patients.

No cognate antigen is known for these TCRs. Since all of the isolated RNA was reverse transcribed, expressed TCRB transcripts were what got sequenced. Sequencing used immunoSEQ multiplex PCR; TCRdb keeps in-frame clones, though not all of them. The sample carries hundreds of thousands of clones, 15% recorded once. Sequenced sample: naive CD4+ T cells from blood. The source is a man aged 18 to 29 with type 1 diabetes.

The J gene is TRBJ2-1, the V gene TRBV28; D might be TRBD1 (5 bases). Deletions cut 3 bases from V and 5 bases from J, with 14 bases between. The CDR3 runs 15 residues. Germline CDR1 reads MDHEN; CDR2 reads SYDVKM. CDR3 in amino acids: CASSFQGVPHNEQFF. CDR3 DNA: TGTGCCAGCAGTTTCCAGGGTGTCCCTCACAATGAGCAGTTCTTC.

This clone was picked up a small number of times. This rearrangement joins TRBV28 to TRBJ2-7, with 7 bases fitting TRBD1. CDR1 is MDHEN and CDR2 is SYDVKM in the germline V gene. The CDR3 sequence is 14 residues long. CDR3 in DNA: TGTGCGGTAAACAGGGGCGAACCGAGGGGGGAGCAGTACTTC. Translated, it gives CAVNRGEPRGEQYF.

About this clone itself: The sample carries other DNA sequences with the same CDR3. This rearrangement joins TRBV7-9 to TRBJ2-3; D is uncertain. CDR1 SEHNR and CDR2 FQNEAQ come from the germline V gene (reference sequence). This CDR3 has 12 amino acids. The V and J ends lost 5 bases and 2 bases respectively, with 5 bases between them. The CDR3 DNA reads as TGTGCCAGCAGCCCCTCCACAGATACGCAGTATTTT. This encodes CASSPSTDTQYF.

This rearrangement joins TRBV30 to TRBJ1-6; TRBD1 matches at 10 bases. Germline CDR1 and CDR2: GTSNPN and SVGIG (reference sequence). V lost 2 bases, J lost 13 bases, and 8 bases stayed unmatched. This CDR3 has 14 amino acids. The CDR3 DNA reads TGTGCCTGGAGTCCCGGGACAGGGGTCCCTCCCCTCCACTTT. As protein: CAWSPGTGVPPLHF.

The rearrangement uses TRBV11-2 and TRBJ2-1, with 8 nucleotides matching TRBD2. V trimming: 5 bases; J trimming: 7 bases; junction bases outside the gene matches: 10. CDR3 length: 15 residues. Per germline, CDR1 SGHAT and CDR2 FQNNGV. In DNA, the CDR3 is TGTGCCAGCAGCCCCCAAAGCGGGAGAGGAAATGAGCAGTTCTTC. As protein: CASSPQSGRGNEQFF. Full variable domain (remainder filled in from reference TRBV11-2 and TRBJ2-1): EAGVAQSPRYKIIEKRQSVAFWCNPISGHATLYWYQQILGQGPKLLIQFQNNGVVDDSQLPKDRFSAERLKGVDSTLKIQPAKLEDSAVYLCASSPQSGRGNEQFFGPGTRLTVL.

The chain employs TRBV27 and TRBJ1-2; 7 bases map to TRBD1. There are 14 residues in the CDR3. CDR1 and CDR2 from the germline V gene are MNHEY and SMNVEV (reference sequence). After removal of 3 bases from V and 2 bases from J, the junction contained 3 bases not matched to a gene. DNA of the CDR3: TGTGCCAGCAGTTTTAGACAGGGAAACTATGGCTACACCTTC. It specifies CASSFRQGNYGYTF.

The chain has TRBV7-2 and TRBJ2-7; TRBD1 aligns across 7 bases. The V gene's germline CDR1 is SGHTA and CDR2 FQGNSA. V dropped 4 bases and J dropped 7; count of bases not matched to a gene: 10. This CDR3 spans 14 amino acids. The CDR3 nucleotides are TGTGCCAGCAGCTGGGCGAGGGGGCTGGGTGAGCAGTACTTC. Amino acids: CASSWARGLGEQYF.

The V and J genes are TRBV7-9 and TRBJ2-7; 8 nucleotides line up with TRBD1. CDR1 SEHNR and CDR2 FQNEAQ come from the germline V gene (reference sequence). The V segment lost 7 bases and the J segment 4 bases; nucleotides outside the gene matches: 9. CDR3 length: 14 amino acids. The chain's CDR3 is CASTTGTGEYEQYF. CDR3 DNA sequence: TGTGCCAGCACTACCGGGACAGGAGAATACGAGCAGTACTTC.

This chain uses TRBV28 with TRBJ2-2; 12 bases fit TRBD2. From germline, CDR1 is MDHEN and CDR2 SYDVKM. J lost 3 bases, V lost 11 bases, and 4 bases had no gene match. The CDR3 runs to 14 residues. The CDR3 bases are TGTGCCTCTAGCGGGGGGGCCCACACCGGGGAGCTGTTTTTT. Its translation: CASSGGAHTGELFF.

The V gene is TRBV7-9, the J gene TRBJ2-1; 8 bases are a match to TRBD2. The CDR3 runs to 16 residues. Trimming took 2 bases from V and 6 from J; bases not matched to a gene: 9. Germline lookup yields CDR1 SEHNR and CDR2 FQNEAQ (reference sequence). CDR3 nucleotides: TGTGCCAGCAGCTTAAGACCGAGCGGGAGAGTCAATGAGCAGTTCTTC. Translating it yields CASSLRPSGRVNEQFF.

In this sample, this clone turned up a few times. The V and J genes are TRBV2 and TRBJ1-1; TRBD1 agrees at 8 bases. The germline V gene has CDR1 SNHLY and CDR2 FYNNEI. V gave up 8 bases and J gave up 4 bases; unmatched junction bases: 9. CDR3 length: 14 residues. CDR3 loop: CASRTGRQTTEAFF. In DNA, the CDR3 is TGTGCCAGCCGGACAGGGCGACAGACCACTGAAGCTTTCTTT.

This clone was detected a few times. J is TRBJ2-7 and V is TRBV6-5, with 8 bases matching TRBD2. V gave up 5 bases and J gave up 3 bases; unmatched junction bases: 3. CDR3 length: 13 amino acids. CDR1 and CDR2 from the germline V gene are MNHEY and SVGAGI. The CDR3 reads CASSREGLYEQYF. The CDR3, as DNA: TGTGCCAGCAGTCGGGAGGGCCTCTACGAGCAGTACTTC.

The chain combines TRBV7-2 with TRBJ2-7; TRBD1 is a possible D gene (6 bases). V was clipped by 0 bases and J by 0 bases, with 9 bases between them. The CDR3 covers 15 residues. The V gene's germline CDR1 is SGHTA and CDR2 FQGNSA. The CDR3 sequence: CASSLAWGPSYEQYF. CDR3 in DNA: TGTGCCAGCAGCTTAGCCTGGGGGCCCTCCTACGAGCAGTACTTC.

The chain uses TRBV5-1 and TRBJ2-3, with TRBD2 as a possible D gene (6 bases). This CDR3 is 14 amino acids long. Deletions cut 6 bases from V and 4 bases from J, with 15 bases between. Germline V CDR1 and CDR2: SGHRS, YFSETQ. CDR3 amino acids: CASTTAGLPDTQYF. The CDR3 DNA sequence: TGCGCCAGCACGACGGCGGGGTTACCAGATACGCAGTATTTT. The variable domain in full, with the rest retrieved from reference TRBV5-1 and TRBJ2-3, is KAGVTQTPRYLIKTRGQQVTLSCSPISGHRSVSWYQQTPGQGLQFLFEYFSETQRNKGNFPGRFSGRQFSNSRSEMNVSTLELGDSALYLCASTTAGLPDTQYFGPGTRLTVL.

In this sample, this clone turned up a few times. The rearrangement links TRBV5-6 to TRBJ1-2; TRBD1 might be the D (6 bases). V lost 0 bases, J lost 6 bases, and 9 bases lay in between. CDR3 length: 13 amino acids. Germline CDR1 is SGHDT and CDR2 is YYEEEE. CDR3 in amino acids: CASSLDRVDGYTF. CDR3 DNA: TGTGCCAGCAGCTTGGACAGGGTAGATGGCTACACCTTC.

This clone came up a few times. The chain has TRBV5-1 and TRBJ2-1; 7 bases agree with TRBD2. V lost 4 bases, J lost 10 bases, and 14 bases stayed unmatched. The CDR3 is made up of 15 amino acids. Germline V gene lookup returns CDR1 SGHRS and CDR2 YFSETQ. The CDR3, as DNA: TGCGCCAGCAGCCGAGGGGCGGGGGTTCTGAGGGAGCAGTTCTTC. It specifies CASSRGAGVLREQFF.

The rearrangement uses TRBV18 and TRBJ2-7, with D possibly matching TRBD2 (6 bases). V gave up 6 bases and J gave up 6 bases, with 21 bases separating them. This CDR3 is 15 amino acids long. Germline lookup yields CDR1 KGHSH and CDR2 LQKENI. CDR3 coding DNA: TGTGCCAGCTCTCCCCTCCAGGGAGGAGGATCCGAGCAGTACTTC. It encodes CASSPLQGGGSEQYF.

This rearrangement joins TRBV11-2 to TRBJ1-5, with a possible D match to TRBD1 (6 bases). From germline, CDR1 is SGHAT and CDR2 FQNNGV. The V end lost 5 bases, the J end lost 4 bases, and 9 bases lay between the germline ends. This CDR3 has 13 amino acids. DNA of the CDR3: TGTGCCAGCAGCGTGGACAGAAATCAGCCCCAGCATTTT. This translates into CASSVDRNQPQHF.

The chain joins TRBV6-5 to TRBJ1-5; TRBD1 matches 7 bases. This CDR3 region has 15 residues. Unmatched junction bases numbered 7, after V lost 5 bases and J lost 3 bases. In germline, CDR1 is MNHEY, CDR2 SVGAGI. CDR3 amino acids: CASSPRDSLNQPQHF. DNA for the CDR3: TGTGCCAGCAGTCCCCGGGACAGCCTCAATCAGCCCCAGCATTTT.

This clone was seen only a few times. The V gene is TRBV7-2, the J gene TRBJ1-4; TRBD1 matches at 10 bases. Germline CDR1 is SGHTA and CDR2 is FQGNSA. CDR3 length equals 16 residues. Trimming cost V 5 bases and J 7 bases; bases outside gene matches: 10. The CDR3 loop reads CASSHYRDRGTEKLFF. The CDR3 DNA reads TGTGCCAGCAGCCATTACCGGGACAGGGGAACTGAAAAACTGTTTTTT.